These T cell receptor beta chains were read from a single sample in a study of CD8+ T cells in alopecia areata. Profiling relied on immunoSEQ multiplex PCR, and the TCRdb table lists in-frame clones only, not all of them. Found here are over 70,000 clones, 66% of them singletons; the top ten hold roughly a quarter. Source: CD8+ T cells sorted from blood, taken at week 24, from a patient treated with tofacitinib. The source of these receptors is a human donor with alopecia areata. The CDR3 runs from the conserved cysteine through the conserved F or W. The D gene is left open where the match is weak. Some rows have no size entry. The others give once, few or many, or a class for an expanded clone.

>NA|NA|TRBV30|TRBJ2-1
TGTGCCTGGACTGCGGACAGCGATGTGACCGCCTACAATGAGCAGTTCTTC
CAWTADSDVTAYNEQFF
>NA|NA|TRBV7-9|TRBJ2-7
TGTGCCAGCAGCTTCGGACTGGATGCCTACGAGCAGTACTTC
CASSFGLDAYEQYF
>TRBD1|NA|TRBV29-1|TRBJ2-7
TGCAGCGTTCCCGGGACAGGGGGCGAGCAGTACTTC
CSVPGTGGEQYF
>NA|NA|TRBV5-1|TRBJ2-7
TGCGCCAGCAGCCCGTCGGGTATAGAGCAGTACTTC
CASSPSGIEQYF
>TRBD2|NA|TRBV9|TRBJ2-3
TGTGCCAGCAGCCCGTGGGCTAGCGGGGGAAGGGATACGCAGTATTTT
CASSPWASGGRDTQYF
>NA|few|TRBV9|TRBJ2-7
TGTGCCAGCAGCGGAGCTCCAGGCCGCGAGCAGTACTTC
CASSGAPGREQYF
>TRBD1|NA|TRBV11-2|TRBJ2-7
TGTGCCAGCAGCCCGGGGGACAGGAACTACGAGCAGTACTTC
CASSPGDRNYEQYF
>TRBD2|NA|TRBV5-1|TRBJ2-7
TGCGCCAGCAGCGAAGAAGCGGGAATCTCCTACGAGCAGTACTTC
CASSEEAGISYEQYF
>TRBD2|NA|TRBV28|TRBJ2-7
TGTGCCAGCAGTTCCCCCCGGGCTGGACTAGCGGGAGGCTCACACTCCTACGAGCAGTACTTC
CASSSPRAGLAGGSHSYEQYF
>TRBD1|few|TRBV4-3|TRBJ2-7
TGCGCCAGCAGCCATGCCGGGACAGGATCTTACGAGCAGTACTTC
CASSHAGTGSYEQYF
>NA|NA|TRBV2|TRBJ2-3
TGTGCCAGCAGCGCCTTTGGCCGTAGCACAGATACGCAGTATTTT
CASSAFGRSTDTQYF
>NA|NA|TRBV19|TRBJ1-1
TGTGCCAGTAGCATGACTCCGCGGGCCACTGAAGCTTTCTTT
CASSMTPRATEAFF
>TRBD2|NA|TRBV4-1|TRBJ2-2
TGCGCCAGCAGCGCGCGGGGGGGCAAAGTGAGCACCGGGGAGCTGTTTTTT
CASSARGGKVSTGELFF
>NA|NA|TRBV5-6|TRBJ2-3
TGTGCCAGCAGCTTGGCCACGGGACGAACAGATACGCAGTATTTT
CASSLATGRTDTQYF
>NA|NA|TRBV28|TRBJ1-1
TGTGCCAGCAGTCCCTTGAACACTGAAGCTTTCTTT
CASSPLNTEAFF
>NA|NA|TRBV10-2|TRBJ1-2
TGCGCCAGCAGTGAGTCCGGGGGGGACGGCTACACCTTC
CASSESGGDGYTF
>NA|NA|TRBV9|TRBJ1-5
TGTGCCAGCAGTCCTGGGCCGGGGAATAGCAATCAGCCCCAGCATTTT
CASSPGPGNSNQPQHF
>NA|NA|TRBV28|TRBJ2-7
TGTGCCAGCAGTCCCGGACGTGCCTACGAGCAGTACTTC
CASSPGRAYEQYF
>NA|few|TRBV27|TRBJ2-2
TGTGCCAGCTGGGGACGGGCGCTGGGGACCGGGGAGCTGTTTTTT
CASWGRALGTGELFF
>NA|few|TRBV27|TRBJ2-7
TGTGCCAGCATGTCTCAGTTCGCGTTGTACGAGCAGTACTTC
CASMSQFALYEQYF
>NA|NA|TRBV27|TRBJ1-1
TGTGCCAGCACCCCATCGGGGGCCCGGACTGAAGCTTTCTTT
CASTPSGARTEAFF
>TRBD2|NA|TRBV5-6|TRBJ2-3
TGTGCCAGCAGCTTCCTAGCGGGAGAAGATACGCAGTATTTT
CASSFLAGEDTQYF
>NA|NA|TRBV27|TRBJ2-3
TGTGCCAGCAGATCTATCATTATCGGCACAGATACGCAGTATTTT
CASRSIIIGTDTQYF
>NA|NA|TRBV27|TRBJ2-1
TGTGCCAGCTCCACATTTAACCCCAATGAGCAGTTCTTC
CASSTFNPNEQFF
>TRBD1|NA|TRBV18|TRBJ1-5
TGTGCCAGCTCTCCGGACAGGAACAATCAGCCCCAGCATTTT
CASSPDRNNQPQHF
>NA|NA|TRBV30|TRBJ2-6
TGTGCCTGGAGTCCAGGGGCTGGGGCCAACGTCCTGACTTTC
CAWSPGAGANVLTF
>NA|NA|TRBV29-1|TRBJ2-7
TGCAGCGTTGAAGCCGTTGGGGATTCAAGCTACGAGCAGTACTTC
CSVEAVGDSSYEQYF
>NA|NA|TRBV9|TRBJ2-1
TGTGCCAGCAGCGTAGCCGGCCTCTCCTACAATGAGCAGTTCTTC
CASSVAGLSYNEQFF
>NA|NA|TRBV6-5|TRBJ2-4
TGTGCCAGCAGATCGGGGGCCGAAGGAAACATTCAGTACTTC
CASRSGAEGNIQYF
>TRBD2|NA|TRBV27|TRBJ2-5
TGTGCCAGCAGTCCCATGGTGGCGCATCAGACTAGCGCCGAGACCCAGTACTTC
CASSPMVAHQTSAETQYF
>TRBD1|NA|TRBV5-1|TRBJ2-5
TGCGCCAGCGTCGCTATAGGGACAGAGCAAGAGACCCAGTACTTC
CASVAIGTEQETQYF
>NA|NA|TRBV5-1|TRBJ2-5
TGCGCCAGCAGCACCTGGTACCAAGAGACCCAGTACTTC
CASSTWYQETQYF
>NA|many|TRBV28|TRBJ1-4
TGTGCCAACCGGGGGCTCGGCGAAAAACTGTTTTTT
CANRGLGEKLFF
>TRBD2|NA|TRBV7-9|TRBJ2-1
TGTGCCAGCAGCCCGAGGACTAGCGGGAGTGGCAATGAGCAGTTCTTC
CASSPRTSGSGNEQFF
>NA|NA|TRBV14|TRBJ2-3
TGTGCCAGCAGCCAAGATGTACAGGCCACAGATACGCAGTATTTT
CASSQDVQATDTQYF
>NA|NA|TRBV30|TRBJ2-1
TGTGCCTGGAGTCATGGAAATGAGCAGTTCTTC
CAWSHGNEQFF
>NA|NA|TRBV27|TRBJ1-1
TGTGCCAGCAGTTTACGAGGGTTAGTCACTGAAGCTTTCTTT
CASSLRGLVTEAFF
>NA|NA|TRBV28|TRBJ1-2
TGTGCCAGCAGTTTAGGACAAATCTATGGCTACACCTTC
CASSLGQIYGYTF
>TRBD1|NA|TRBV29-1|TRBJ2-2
TGCAGCGTTGAAGACCGAGACAGGGGGAAATCCGGGGAGCTGTTTTTT
CSVEDRDRGKSGELFF